This T cell receptor (beta chain) emerged from a study of PD-L1 blockade in urothelial cancer. Study information: Men with urothelial cancer arising in the bladder made up most of the roughly 29 patients. Earlier, patients had received 0 to 3 chemotherapy regimens. Blood analysis occurred 3 weeks (second dose) and 6 weeks after treatment start.

The assay was immunoSEQ multiplex PCR, and TCRdb's table has in-frame clones only and misses some. This sample carries tens of thousands of clones, 84% of them seen once, and the ten largest clones take around a tenth. Time point given: pretreatment peripheral blood. This CDR3 has 15 amino acids. V shed 3 bases, J shed 6 bases, and the junction held 8 bases outside the gene matches. The germline gives CDR1 SGHRS, CDR2 YFSETQ. Sequencing used PBMCs, obtained around atezolizumab (anti-PD-L1) treatment. V usage is TRBV5-1 and J usage is TRBJ2-1; 8 nucleotides line up with TRBD1. This clonotype was obtained from a woman between 65 and 79 years old with urothelial cancer. CDR3 amino acids: CASSSPGQAVNEQFF. The CDR3 coding sequence is TGCGCCAGCAGCTCTCCGGGACAGGCGGTCAATGAGCAGTTCTTC.